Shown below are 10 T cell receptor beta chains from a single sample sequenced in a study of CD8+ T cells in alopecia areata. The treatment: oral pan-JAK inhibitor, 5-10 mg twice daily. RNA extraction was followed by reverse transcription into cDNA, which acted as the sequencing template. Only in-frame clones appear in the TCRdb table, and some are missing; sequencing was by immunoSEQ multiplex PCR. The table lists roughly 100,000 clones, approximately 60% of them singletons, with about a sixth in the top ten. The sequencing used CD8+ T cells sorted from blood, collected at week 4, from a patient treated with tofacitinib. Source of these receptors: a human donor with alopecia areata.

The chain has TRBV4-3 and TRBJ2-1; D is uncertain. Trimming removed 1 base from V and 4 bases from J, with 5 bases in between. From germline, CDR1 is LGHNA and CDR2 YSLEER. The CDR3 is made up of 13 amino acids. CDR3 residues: CASSQGLYNEQFF. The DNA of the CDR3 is TGCGCCAGCAGCCAAGGGCTTTACAATGAGCAGTTCTTC.

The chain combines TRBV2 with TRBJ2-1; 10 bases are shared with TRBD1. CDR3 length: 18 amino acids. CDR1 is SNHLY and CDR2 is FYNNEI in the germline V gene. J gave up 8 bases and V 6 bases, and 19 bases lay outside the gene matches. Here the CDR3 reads CASRDARISGTGADEQFF. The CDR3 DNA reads TGTGCCAGCAGGGACGCACGCATTTCTGGGACAGGGGCCGATGAGCAGTTCTTC.

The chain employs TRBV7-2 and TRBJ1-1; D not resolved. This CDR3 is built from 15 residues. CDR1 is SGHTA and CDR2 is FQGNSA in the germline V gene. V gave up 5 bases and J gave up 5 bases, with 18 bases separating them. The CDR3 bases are TGTGCCAGCAGCCCGACTCCGCTCGGGCGGACTGAAGCTTTCTTT. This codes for CASSPTPLGRTEAFF.

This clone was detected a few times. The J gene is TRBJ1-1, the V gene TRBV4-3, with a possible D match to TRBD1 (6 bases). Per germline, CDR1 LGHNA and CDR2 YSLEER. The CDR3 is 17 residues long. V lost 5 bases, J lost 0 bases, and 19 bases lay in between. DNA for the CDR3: TGCGCCAGCAGCTTGGTTGGCGGGGGCCCTCTGAACACTGAAGCTTTCTTT. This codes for CASSLVGGGPLNTEAFF.

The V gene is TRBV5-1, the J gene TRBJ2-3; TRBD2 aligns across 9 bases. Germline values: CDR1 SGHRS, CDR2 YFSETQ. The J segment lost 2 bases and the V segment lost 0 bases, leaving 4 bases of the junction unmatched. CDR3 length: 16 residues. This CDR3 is CASSLAAGGNTDTQYF. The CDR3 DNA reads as TGCGCCAGCAGCTTGGCGGCGGGGGGGAACACAGATACGCAGTATTTT.

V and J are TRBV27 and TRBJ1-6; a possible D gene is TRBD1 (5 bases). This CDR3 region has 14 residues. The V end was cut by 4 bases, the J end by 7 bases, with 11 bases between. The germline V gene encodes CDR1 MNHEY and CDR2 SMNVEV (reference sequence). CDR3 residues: CASSSIGGNSPLHF. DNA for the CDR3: TGTGCCAGCAGTTCCATTGGGGGAAATTCACCCCTCCACTTT.

The chain's CDR3 is CASSGGQASYEQYF. CDR3 in DNA: TGTGCCAGCTCAGGCGGACAGGCCTCCTACGAGCAGTACTTC. The chain links TRBV18 to TRBJ2-7; 7 bases are shared with TRBD1. Trimming at V came to 5 bases and at J to 0 bases, leaving 4 bases not matched to a gene. The germline V gene encodes CDR1 KGHSH and CDR2 LQKENI. The CDR3 has 14 amino acids.

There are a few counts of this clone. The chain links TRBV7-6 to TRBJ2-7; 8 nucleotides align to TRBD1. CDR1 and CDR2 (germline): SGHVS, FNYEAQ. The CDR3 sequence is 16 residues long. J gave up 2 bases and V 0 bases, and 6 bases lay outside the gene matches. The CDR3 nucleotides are TGTGCCAGCAGCTTAGCACCGGGACAGGTGGCCTACGAGCAGTACTTC. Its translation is CASSLAPGQVAYEQYF.

This chain's CDR3 is CASSGGPKPPSTDTQYF. CDR3 nucleotide sequence: TGTGCCAGTAGCGGGGGGCCAAAACCCCCGAGCACAGATACGCAGTATTTT. J is TRBJ2-3 and V is TRBV2; 10 nucleotides agree with TRBD2. Losses at the gene ends were 9 bases for V and 0 bases for J; bases not matched to a gene: 12. The CDR3 spans 17 residues. The V gene's germline CDR1 is SNHLY and CDR2 FYNNEI.

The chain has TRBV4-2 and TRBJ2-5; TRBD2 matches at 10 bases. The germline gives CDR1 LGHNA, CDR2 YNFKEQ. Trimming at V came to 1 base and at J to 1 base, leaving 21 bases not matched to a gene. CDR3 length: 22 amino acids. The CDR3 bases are TGTGCCAGCAGCCAAGGCCCCTATCAGGGGGAGGTACTAGCGGGGCTCCAAGAGACCCAGTACTTC. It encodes CASSQGPYQGEVLAGLQETQYF.